This TCR beta chain was retrieved from a study of cytomegalovirus exposure and HLA in healthy donors (dated by TCRdb to 2016 to 2017). About the study as a whole: A later analysis indicated that the roughly 120 validation repertoires were generated on the platform also employed for the roughly 730 repertoires of the first cohort. The aim of the study was to test whether cataloging public T cell receptors could identify signatures of past pathogen exposure. Besides the first cohort of 666 subjects, a separate validation cohort made up of roughly 130 different subjects was used. The study combined high-throughput TCR immunosequencing, statistical association of individual TCRs with disease status, and machine learning to predict cytomegalovirus infection status.

Overall study outcomes, separate from this receptor: A later analysis found that TCRs clustered in the first cohort also tended to co-occur in the roughly 120 validation repertoires, with roughly 95% of cluster scores above 0. A total of 164 TCR beta chains were listed by the study as associated with cytomegalovirus. Across donors, most TCR sequences were observed very rarely, whereas some public TCRs were present in many individuals. Three of the identified cytomegalovirus-associated TCR beta chains were confirmed in vitro to be specific for cytomegalovirus antigens. The classifier was reported to diagnose cytomegalovirus status with high specificity and sensitivity in both the original cohort and the validation cohort. A later analysis had no HLA typing for the validation cohort, so co-occurrence there was scored across all 130 or so repertoires. According to the authors, the approach could potentially be generalized to other disease states and immunological phenotypes.

About this clone itself: The target of this receptor is not known. Base qualities are missing; no much larger clone stands one base away.

CDR1 and CDR2 were assigned from the germline V gene as SNHLY and FYNNEI. V lost 4 bases and J lost 8 bases; the stretch between them is 17 bases long. Including cysteine and phenylalanine, the CDR3 has 14 amino acids. The sequence is cut down to CDR3 DNA, 42 bases in frame from base 1. The library was built by means of the immunoSEQ multiplex PCR assay. Per the original workflow: To diagnose cytomegalovirus status from the catalog of TCR beta chain sequences, a statistical classification framework was built. The table comes from immuneACCESS by way of TCRdb, which keeps in-frame sequences with V and J called. Part of the clones is missing from these tables; in studies checked, under half for an unresolved V gene and the rest for unknown reasons. V, J and clone size were drawn from that table, and D and trimming were deduced from the DNA. The sample table shows about 200,000 clones, and around 88% are seen once. The ten biggest clones cover over 1.1% of the sample.

The donors were included in the validation cohort of roughly 120 subjects, a group kept apart from the approximately 700-subject first cohort. The sequence came from a young woman in good health and CMV-seronegative. This sequence uses TRBV2 and TRBJ1-2, with TRBD1 tentatively as D gene (6 bases match). The sequencing input was PBMCs. The DNA sequence follows: TGTGCCAGCAGTGGATCAGGGGAAATCGGGGGCTACACCTTC. This codes for CASSGSGEIGGYTF.